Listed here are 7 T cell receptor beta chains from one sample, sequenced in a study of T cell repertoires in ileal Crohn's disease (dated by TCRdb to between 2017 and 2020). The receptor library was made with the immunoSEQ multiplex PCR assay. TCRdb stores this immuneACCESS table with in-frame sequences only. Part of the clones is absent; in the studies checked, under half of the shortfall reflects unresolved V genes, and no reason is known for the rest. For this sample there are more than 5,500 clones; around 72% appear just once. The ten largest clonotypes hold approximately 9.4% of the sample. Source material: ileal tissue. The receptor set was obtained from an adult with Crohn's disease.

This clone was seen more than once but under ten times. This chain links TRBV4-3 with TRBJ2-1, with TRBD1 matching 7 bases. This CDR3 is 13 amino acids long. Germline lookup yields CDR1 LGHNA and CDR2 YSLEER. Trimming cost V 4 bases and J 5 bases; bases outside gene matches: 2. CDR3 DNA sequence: TGCGCCAGCAGCCTCGGGACAGACAATGAGCAGTTCTTC. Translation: CASSLGTDNEQFF.

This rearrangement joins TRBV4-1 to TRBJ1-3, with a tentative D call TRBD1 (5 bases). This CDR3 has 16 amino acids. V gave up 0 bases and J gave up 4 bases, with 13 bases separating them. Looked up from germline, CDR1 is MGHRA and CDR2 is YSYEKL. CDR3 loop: CASSQEGQMSGNTIYF. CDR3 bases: TGCGCCAGCAGCCAAGAGGGGCAAATGTCCGGAAACACCATATATTTT.

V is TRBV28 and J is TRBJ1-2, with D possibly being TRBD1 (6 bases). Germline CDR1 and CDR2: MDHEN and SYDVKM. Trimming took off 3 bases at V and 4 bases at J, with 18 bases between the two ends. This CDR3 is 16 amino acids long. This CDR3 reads CASSFVGQPSTYGYTF. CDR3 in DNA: TGTGCCAGCAGTTTTGTCGGACAGCCTTCTACCTATGGCTACACCTTC.

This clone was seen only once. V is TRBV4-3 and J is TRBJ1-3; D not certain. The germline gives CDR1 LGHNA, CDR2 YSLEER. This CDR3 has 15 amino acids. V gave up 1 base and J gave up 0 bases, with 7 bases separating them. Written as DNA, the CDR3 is TGCGCCAGCAGCCAAGGCCACAACTCTGGAAACACCATATATTTT. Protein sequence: CASSQGHNSGNTIYF.

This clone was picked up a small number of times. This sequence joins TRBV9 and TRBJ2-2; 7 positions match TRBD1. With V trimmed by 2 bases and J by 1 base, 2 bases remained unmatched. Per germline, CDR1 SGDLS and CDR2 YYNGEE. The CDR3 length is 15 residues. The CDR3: CASSVRDRNTGELFF. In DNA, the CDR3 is TGTGCCAGCAGCGTTCGGGACAGGAACACCGGGGAGCTGTTTTTT.

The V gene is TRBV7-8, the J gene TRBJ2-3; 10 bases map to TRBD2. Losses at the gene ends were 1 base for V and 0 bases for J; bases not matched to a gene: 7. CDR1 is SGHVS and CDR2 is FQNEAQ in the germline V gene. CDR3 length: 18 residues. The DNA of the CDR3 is TGTGCCAGCAGCTTAGTCCCGGGACTAGCGCCTAGCACAGATACGCAGTATTTT. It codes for CASSLVPGLAPSTDTQYF.

The CDR3 is CASSYEGGQETQYF. The CDR3 DNA follows: TGTGCCAGCAGTTACGAGGGGGGGCAAGAGACCCAGTACTTC. The rearrangement joins TRBV6-5 to TRBJ2-5; tentative D call: TRBD2 (7 bases). Deletions cut 2 bases from V and 2 bases from J, with 9 bases between. CDR1 is MNHEY and CDR2 is SVGAGI in the germline V gene. The CDR3 has 14 amino acids.